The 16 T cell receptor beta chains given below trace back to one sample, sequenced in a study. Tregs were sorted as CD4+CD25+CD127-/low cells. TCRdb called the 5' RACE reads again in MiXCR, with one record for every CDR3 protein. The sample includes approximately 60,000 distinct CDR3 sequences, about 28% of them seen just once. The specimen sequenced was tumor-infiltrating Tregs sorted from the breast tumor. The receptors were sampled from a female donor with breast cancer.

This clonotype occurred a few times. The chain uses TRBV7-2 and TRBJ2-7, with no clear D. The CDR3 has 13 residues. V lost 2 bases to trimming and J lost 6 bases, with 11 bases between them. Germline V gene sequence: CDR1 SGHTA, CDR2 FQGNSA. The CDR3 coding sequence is TGTGCCAGCAGCTTAATGTCGAGTCGCGAGCAGTACTTC. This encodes CASSLMSSREQYF.

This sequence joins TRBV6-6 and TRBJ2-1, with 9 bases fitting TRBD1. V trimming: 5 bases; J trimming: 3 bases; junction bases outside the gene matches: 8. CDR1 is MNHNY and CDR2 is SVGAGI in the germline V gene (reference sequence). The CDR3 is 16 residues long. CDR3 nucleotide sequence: TGTGCCAGCAGTCCAGGGCCGGGACAGGGCTACAATGAGCAGTTCTTC. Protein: CASSPGPGQGYNEQFF.

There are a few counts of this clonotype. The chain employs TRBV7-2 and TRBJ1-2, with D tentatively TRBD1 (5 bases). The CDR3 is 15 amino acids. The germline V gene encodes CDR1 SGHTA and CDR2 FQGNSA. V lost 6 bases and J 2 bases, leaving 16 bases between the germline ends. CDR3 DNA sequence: TGTGCCAGCAGTCGAGAGGCAGGGACCAACTATGGCTACACCTTC. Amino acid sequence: CASSREAGTNYGYTF.

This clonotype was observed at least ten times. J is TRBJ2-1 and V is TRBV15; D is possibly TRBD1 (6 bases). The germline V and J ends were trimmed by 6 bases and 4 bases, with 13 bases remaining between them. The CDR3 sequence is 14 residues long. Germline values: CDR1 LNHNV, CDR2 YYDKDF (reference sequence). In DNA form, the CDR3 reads TGTGCCACCAGGCCTCCGGACAGATACAATGAGCAGTTCTTC. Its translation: CATRPPDRYNEQFF.

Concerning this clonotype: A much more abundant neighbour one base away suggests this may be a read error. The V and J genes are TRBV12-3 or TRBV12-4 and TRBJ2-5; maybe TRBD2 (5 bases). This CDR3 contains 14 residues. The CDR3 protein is CTSSLPTSQETQYF. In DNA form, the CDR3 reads TGTACCAGCAGTTTGCCTACTAGCCAAGAGACCCAGTACTTC.

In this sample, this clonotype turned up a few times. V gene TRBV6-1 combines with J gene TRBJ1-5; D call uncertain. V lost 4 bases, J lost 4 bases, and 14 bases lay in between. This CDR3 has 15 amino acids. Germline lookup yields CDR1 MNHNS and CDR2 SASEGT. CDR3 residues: CASSAHSGWNQPQHF. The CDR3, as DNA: TGTGCCAGCAGTGCCCACAGCGGATGGAATCAGCCCCAGCATTTT.

The DNA of the CDR3 is TGTGCCAGCAGCGTATCCCCTGGTTATGGCTACACCTTC. Protein: CASSVSPGYGYTF. This rearrangement joins TRBV12-3 or TRBV12-4 to TRBJ1-2; no reliable D call. The CDR3 length is 13 residues. V gave up 6 bases and J gave up 5 bases, with 13 bases separating them.

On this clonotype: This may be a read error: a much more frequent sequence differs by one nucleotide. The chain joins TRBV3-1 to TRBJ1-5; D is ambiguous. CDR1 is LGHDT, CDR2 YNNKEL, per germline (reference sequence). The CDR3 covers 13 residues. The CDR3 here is CASIQMSNQPQHF. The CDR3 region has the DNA TGTGCCAGCATCCAAATGAGCAATCAGCCCCAGCATTTT.

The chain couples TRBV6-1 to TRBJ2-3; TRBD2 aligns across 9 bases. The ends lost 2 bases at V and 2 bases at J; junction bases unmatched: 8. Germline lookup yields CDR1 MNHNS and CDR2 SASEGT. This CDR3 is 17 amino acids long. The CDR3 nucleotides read TGTGCCAGCAGTGAACCCCCCGTAGCGGGGGTCACAGATACGCAGTATTTT. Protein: CASSEPPVAGVTDTQYF.

In DNA form, the CDR3 reads TGTGCCAGCAGTTATTGCGGGAGGATCGACAATGAGCAGTTCTTC. Translation: CASSYCGRIDNEQFF. This chain joins TRBV12-3 or TRBV12-4 and TRBJ2-1, with TRBD2 matching over 8 bases. The CDR3 covers 15 residues. J was trimmed by 5 bases and V by 4 bases; bases with no gene match: 7.

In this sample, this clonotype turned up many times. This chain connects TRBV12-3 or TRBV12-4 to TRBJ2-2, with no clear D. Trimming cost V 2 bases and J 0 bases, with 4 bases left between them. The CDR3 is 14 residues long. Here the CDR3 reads CASSLRPNTGELFF. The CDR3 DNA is TGTGCCAGCAGTTTACGACCGAACACCGGGGAGCTGTTTTTT.

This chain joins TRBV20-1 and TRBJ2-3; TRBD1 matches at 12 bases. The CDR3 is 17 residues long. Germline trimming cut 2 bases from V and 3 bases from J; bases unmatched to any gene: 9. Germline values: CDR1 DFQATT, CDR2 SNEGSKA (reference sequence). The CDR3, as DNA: TGCAGTGCTAGAATGAGGGGACAGGGGGCCCCTACAGATACGCAGTATTTT. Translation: CSARMRGQGAPTDTQYF.

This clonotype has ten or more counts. The CDR3 DNA reads TGTGCCAGCAGTGAACTGGGGCCCTATGGCTACACCTTC. It codes for CASSELGPYGYTF. This rearrangement joins TRBV6-1 to TRBJ1-2; possible D gene TRBD1, 5 bases. Trimming shortened V by 2 bases and J by 4 bases, and 8 bases separated the two germline ends. Germline V CDR1 and CDR2: MNHNS, SASEGT. The CDR3 sequence is 13 residues long.

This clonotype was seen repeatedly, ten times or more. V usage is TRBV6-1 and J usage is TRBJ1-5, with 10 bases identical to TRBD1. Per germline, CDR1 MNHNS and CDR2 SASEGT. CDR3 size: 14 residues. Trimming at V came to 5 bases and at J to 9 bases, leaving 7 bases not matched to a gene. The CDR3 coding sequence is TGTGCCAGCAGTTCCGGGACAGGGGACCGGCCCCAGCATTTT. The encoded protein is CASSSGTGDRPQHF.

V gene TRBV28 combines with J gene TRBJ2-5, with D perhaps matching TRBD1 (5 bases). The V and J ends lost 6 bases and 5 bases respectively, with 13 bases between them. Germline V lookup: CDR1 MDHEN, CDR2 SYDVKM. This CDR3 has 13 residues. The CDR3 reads CASSWGRYETQYF. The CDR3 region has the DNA TGTGCCAGCAGCTGGGGCAGGTACGAGACCCAGTACTTC.

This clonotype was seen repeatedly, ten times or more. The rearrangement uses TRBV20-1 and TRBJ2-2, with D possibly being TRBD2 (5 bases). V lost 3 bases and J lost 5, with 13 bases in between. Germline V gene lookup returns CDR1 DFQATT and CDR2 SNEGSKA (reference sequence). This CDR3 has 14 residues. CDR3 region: CSASRRPGTGELFF. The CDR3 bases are TGCAGTGCTAGTCGACGGCCGGGGACCGGGGAGCTGTTTTTT.